Each of the 22 T cell receptor beta chains below was sequenced from the same sample in a study of blood T cell repertoires in COVID-19. Profiled with immunoSEQ multiplex PCR; TCRdb holds only in-frame clones, not every one. This sample has about 220,000 clones, with about 86% found just once. Sequencing input: peripheral blood. The source of these receptors is a woman between 45 and 60 years old with acute or convalescent COVID-19.

This chain uses TRBV3-1 (or the pseudogene TRBV3-2) with TRBJ2-1; 8 positions agree with TRBD2. CDR1 and CDR2 (germline): LGHDT, YNNKEL (reference sequence). The trim removed 4 bases at V and 5 bases at J, leaving 7 bases unmatched. The CDR3 length is 15 residues. This chain's CDR3 is CASSPIAGTHNEQFF. The CDR3 DNA reads TGTGCCAGCAGCCCGATAGCGGGAACGCACAATGAGCAGTTCTTC.

The genes are TRBV29-1 and TRBJ2-3; TRBD2 matches at 13 bases. The CDR3 has 14 residues. The germline gives CDR1 SQVTM, CDR2 ANQGSEA. V shed 6 bases and J 4 bases; nucleotides not matched to a gene: 4. CDR3 amino acids: CSVELAGGSDTQYF. The CDR3 DNA reads TGCAGCGTGGAACTAGCGGGAGGGTCAGATACGCAGTATTTT.

CDR3 coding DNA: TGTGCCAGCAGCGAACCCAGGGGGTACAACACTGAAGCTTTCTTT. Translation: CASSEPRGYNTEAFF. The chain recombines TRBV28 with TRBJ1-1; 7 bases align to TRBD1. The junction had 9 bases not matched to a gene; V was cut back by 6 bases and J by 2 bases. Germline values: CDR1 MDHEN, CDR2 SYDVKM. The CDR3 sequence is 15 residues long.

DNA of the CDR3: TGTGCCAGTAGTATGGCGGGGTGGATTGACGGAAACACCATATATTTT. Translated: CASSMAGWIDGNTIYF. V and J are TRBV19 and TRBJ1-3; D gene uncertain. The CDR3 covers 16 residues. Trimming took off 3 bases at V and 4 bases at J, with 16 bases between the two ends. The germline gives CDR1 LNHDA, CDR2 SQIVND (reference sequence).

The genes are TRBV3-1 (or the pseudogene TRBV3-2) and TRBJ2-7; 9 bases line up with TRBD2. In germline, CDR1 is LGHDT, CDR2 YNNKEL (reference sequence). With 4 bases clipped from V and 0 bases from J, the junction kept 1 base outside the gene matches. This CDR3 is built from 14 residues. The CDR3 DNA sequence: TGTGCCAGCAGCCGGACTAGCGACTCCTACGAGCAGTACTTC. It encodes CASSRTSDSYEQYF.

CDR3 coding DNA: TGTGCCAGCAGCGTAGCCGTGGGACAGGGTTTTGGCTACACCTTC. It is translated as CASSVAVGQGFGYTF. The rearrangement joins TRBV9 to TRBJ1-2, with 9 bases lining up with TRBD1. The CDR3 is 15 amino acids. The ends lost 0 bases at V and 7 bases at J; junction bases unmatched: 7. CDR1 and CDR2 (germline): SGDLS, YYNGEE. Complete variable domain (other parts from reference TRBV9 and TRBJ1-2): DSGVTQTPKHLITATGQRVTLRCSPRSGDLSVYWYQQSLDQGLQFLIQYYNGEERAKGNILERFSAQQFPDLHSELNLSSLELGDSALYFCASSVAVGQGFGYTFGSGTRLTVV.

The V and J genes are TRBV29-1 and TRBJ1-1; possible D gene TRBD1, 6 bases. CDR3 length equals 13 residues. Germline V gives CDR1 SQVTM, CDR2 ANQGSEA. Trimming removed 3 bases from V and 1 base from J, with 9 bases in between. CDR3 residues: CSVERGQNTEAFF. Here the CDR3 DNA reads TGCAGCGTTGAGAGGGGACAGAACACTGAAGCTTTCTTT.

The rearrangement links TRBV24-1 to TRBJ2-1; TRBD2 aligns across 11 bases. The germline V gene encodes CDR1 KGHDR and CDR2 SFDVKD. V was clipped by 3 bases and J by 0 bases; unmatched bases: 15. CDR3 size: 21 residues. CDR3: CATSDKRTSGRLLSSYNEQFF. As DNA, the CDR3 is TGTGCCACCAGTGATAAAAGGACTAGCGGGCGGCTCCTGAGCTCCTACAATGAGCAGTTCTTC.

V gene TRBV2 combines with J gene TRBJ1-2; 8 nucleotides line up with TRBD1. The germline V gene encodes CDR1 SNHLY and CDR2 FYNNEI. V lost 6 bases to trimming and J lost 2 bases; unmatched junction nucleotides: 5. CDR3 length: 14 amino acids. The CDR3: CASRIDRGNYGYTF. The CDR3 DNA reads TGTGCCAGCAGGATCGACAGGGGAAACTATGGCTACACCTTC.

This clone was counted a few times. For the CDR3, the DNA is TGTGCCAGCAGCATCCGGACAGGGGGCGGCACAGATACGCAGTATTTT. The encoded protein is CASSIRTGGGTDTQYF. The V and J genes are TRBV7-9 and TRBJ2-3; 11 bases are shared with TRBD1. In germline, CDR1 is SEHNR, CDR2 FQNEAQ (reference sequence). With V trimmed by 5 bases and J by 1 base, 5 bases remained unmatched. The CDR3 spans 16 residues. The complete variable domain, with remaining parts taken from reference TRBV7-9 and TRBJ2-3, reads DTGVSQNPRHKITKRGQNVTFRCDPISEHNRLYWYRQTLGQGPEFLTYFQNEAQLEKSRLLSDRFSAERPKGSFSTLEIQRTEQGDSAMYLCASSIRTGGGTDTQYFGPGTRLTVL.

The chain is built from TRBV6-5 and TRBJ2-7; D may be TRBD1 (6 bases). V lost 6 bases and J lost 1, with 13 bases in between. The V gene's germline CDR1 is MNHEY and CDR2 SVGAGI. CDR3 length: 14 residues. The CDR3 DNA follows: TGTGCCAGCAGGAGGGGACACCTATCCTACGAGCAGTACTTC. Its protein is CASRRGHLSYEQYF.

J is TRBJ1-1 and V is TRBV28; TRBD1 agrees at 7 bases. V lost 5 bases and J lost 11; bases outside the gene matches: 14. The CDR3 runs 14 residues. Germline V gene lookup returns CDR1 MDHEN and CDR2 SYDVKM. The CDR3, as DNA: TGTGCCAGCAGTCCCGGGACAGAGGGCTTTTACGCTTTCTTT. Residues: CASSPGTEGFYAFF.

The chain joins TRBV19 to TRBJ2-7; possibly TRBD2 for D (6 bases). The CDR3 is made up of 13 amino acids. The germline V gene encodes CDR1 LNHDA and CDR2 SQIVND (reference sequence). The V end lost 3 bases, the J end lost 3 bases, and 9 bases lay between the germline ends. The CDR3 coding sequence is TGTGCCAGTAGTATGGGGGGTGGCTACGAGCAGTACTTC. It codes for CASSMGGGYEQYF.

This chain uses TRBV24-1 with TRBJ2-3; 8 bases match TRBD2. CDR3 length: 14 residues. CDR1 is KGHDR, CDR2 SFDVKD, per germline. Trimming removed 4 bases from V and 5 bases from J; junction bases left unmatched: 4. Written as DNA, the CDR3 is TGTGCCACCAGTGACCCGGGGGGGGTAGATACGCAGTATTTT. This encodes CATSDPGGVDTQYF.

This sequence joins TRBV28 and TRBJ1-6; 9 bases align to TRBD1. The CDR3 has 14 residues. Germline trimming cut 4 bases from V and 7 bases from J; bases unmatched to any gene: 2. Per the germline V gene, CDR1 is MDHEN and CDR2 is SYDVKM. The chain's CDR3 is CASSWGTGNSPLHF. The CDR3 DNA is TGTGCCAGCAGTTGGGGGACAGGGAATTCACCCCTCCACTTT.

The rearrangement uses TRBV29-1 and TRBJ2-1, with 11 bases aligning to TRBD2. This CDR3 has 13 amino acids. The J segment lost 7 bases and the V segment lost 7 bases, leaving 6 bases of the junction unmatched. Per the germline V gene, CDR1 is SQVTM and CDR2 is ANQGSEA. The DNA for the CDR3 is TGCAGCGCTACTAGCGGGAGTCCAAATGAGCAGTTCTTC. This translates into CSATSGSPNEQFF.

The rearrangement links TRBV6-5 to TRBJ1-6, with TRBD1 identical over 7 bases. This CDR3 has 13 amino acids. The V and J ends lost 6 bases and 8 bases, in that order; junction bases with no gene match: 4. CDR1 and CDR2 from the germline V gene are MNHEY and SVGAGI. DNA of the CDR3: TGTGCCAGCAGACAGGGGCGGGATTCACCCCTCCACTTT. This translates into CASRQGRDSPLHF.

The chain recombines TRBV14 with TRBJ1-2, with 11 bases that match TRBD1. The germline V gene has CDR1 SGHDN and CDR2 FVKESK. V trimming: 4 bases; J trimming: 8 bases; junction bases outside the gene matches: 9. This CDR3 comprises 15 residues. The CDR3 loop is CASSRGQGDPSGYTF. CDR3 DNA: TGTGCCAGCAGCCGGGGACAGGGGGATCCTTCGGGCTACACCTTC.

V and J are TRBV29-1 and TRBJ2-3, with 11 bases that match TRBD1. CDR1 SQVTM and CDR2 ANQGSEA come from the germline V gene. The CDR3 length is 14 residues. V gave up 7 bases and J gave up 3 bases; unmatched junction bases: 6. The CDR3 nucleotides read TGCAGCGCTAGGACAGGGGGCGGTACAGATACGCAGTATTTT. Its translation is CSARTGGGTDTQYF.

CDR3 bases: TGTGCCAGTAGTACCCTTCCAGGGGCCGGGGGGCGCACTGAAGCTTTCTTT. Amino acids: CASSTLPGAGGRTEAFF. The rearrangement links TRBV19 to TRBJ1-1; D might be TRBD1 (6 bases). Trimming removed 4 bases at V and 4 bases at J, with 22 bases between. Germline CDR1 LNHDA, CDR2 SQIVND (reference sequence). The CDR3 loop spans 17 amino acids.

The chain combines TRBV7-8 with TRBJ1-1; D might be TRBD1 (5 bases). V was cut by 7 bases and J by 10 bases, with 16 bases left in between. Germline lookup yields CDR1 SGHVS and CDR2 FQNEAQ. The CDR3 covers 12 residues. This CDR3 reads CASTTGGGSAFF. For the CDR3, the DNA is TGTGCCAGCACCACGGGGGGGGGATCAGCTTTCTTT.

The chain has TRBV7-9 and TRBJ2-1, with 11 bases lining up with TRBD1. The CDR3 is made up of 16 amino acids. CDR1 SEHNR and CDR2 FQNEAQ come from the germline V gene (reference sequence). The V and J ends lost 5 bases and 7 bases, in that order; junction bases with no gene match: 10. The CDR3 region is CASSPGGTGGTNEQFF. CDR3 bases: TGTGCCAGCAGCCCCGGGGGGACAGGGGGAACGAATGAGCAGTTCTTC.